This T cell receptor (beta chain) was captured in a study of shared clonotypes between healthy human individuals. Study-level background: Sampling drew on donors who were a couple of women and a few men aged 18 to 49. Study-level findings and limits: Only a few donors were included, so the genetic and exposure-history diversity represented was limited.

About this clone itself: The antigen is unknown.

Some clones are missing from TCRdb's copy, which holds only in-frame ones; the method was immunoSEQ multiplex PCR. The data show about 2.4 million clones, 90% to 95% seen once. This CDR3 region has 14 residues. CDR1 and CDR2 (germline): MNHEY, SMNVEV (reference sequence). The junction had 1 base not matched to a gene; V was cut back by 3 bases and J by 4 bases. Sequencing used naive CD4+ T cells from PBMCs. Subset denoted: CD45RA+ positively selected. The rearrangement joins TRBV27 to TRBJ1-4; the match to TRBD1 covers 8 bases. This clonotype was obtained from a man between 18 and 35 years old in good health. Some clones in this sample may be carry-over from other donors' samples. CDR3 bases: TGTGCCAGCAGTTTGGACAGGGATAATGAAAAACTGTTTTTT. The encoded protein is CASSLDRDNEKLFF.